This TCR beta chain originates from a study of shared clonotypes between healthy human individuals. As to this clone: Its antigen remains unidentified.

Looked up from germline, CDR1 is MNHEY and CDR2 is SMNVEV (reference sequence). The V end lost 6 bases, the J end lost 2 bases, and 17 bases lay between the germline ends. This CDR3 is 16 amino acids long. Only CD45RO-negative cells positively selected for CCR7 counted as naive CD8 cells, so terminally differentiated effector memory CD45RA+ cells were excluded. Several immunoSEQ 96-well plates shared each subset's DNA, each plate a replicate. In the source study's methods: ImmunoSEQ supplied junction-only sequences lacking quality scores, so filtering was different. Clones were read by immunoSEQ multiplex PCR, and TCRdb kept only the in-frame ones, dropping some. That table supplies the V and J calls and clone size; D and trimming were determined from the DNA. This sample carries about 2 million clones, around 96% of them seen once, and the ten largest clones take around 1.1%. Study-level points and caveats: It was the non-shared clonotypes that had lower generation probabilities than clonotypes shared by all four donors.

Sequencing was performed on naive CD8+ T cells sorted from blood. This chain joins TRBV27 and TRBJ1-5; TRBD1 is a possible D gene (6 bases). The source is a man between 18 and 29 years old in good health. CDR3 amino acids: CASSPGGAGGNQPQHF. The CDR3 coding sequence is TGTGCCAGCAGCCCGGGGGGGGCTGGGGGCAATCAGCCCCAGCATTTT.